This T cell receptor (beta chain) was identified in a study of blood T cells in healthy people across ages. Study-level findings and limits: Significant beta diversity loss was already apparent by age roughly 44, declining roughly linearly.

Donor samples were obtained from healthy Caucasian individuals from Russia, aged roughly 6 to 90. With regard to this clonotype: Its antigen is currently unknown.

Combining a sample-barcoded 5' primer with a J-beta primer mix, a second PCR ran for about 7 to 11 cycles. At least 2.5 million CDR3-containing paired-end reads were obtained per sample. TCRdb redid the calling of the 5' RACE reads with MiXCR, one entry per CDR3 protein. The sample gives approximately 1.5 million distinct CDR3 sequences, approximately 32% of which show up once; about 11% is in the top ten. The CDR3 loop spans 14 amino acids. Trimming took 0 bases from V and 0 from J, leaving 7 bases between them. Germline V lookup: CDR1 SGHRS, CDR2 YFSETQ. Material for sequencing was blood. This TCR was recovered from a woman aged 25-40 years in good health. This chain connects TRBV5-1 to TRBJ2-7; the D is unclear. CDR3 DNA: TGCGCCAGCAGCTTGGTACCTAGCTCCTACGAGCAGTACTTC. Protein sequence: CASSLVPSSYEQYF.